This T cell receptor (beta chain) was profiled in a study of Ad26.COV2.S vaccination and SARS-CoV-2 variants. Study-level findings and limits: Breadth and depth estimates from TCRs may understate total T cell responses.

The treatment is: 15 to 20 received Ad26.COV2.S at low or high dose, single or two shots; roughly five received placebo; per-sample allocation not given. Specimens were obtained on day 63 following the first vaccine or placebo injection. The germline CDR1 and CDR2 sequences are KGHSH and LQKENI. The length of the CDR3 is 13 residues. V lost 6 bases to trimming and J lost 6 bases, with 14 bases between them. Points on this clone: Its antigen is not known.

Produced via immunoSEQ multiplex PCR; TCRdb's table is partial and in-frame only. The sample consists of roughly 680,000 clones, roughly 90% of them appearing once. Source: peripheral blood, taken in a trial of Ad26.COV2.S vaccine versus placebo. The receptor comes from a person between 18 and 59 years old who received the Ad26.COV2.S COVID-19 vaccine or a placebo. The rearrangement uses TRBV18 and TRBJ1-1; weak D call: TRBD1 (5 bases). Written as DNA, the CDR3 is TGTGCCAGCTCCCAGGACATGGAATCTGAAGCTTTCTTT. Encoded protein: CASSQDMESEAFF.